What follows are 23 T cell receptor beta chains derived from one specimen sequenced in a study of T-cell reconstitution after alpha-beta-depleted transplantation in children. Unique molecular identifiers were incorporated when the TCRbeta library was constructed. From the PCR reads, TCRdb called clonotypes with MiXCR, one entry per CDR3 protein. The repertoire includes 500,000 or so distinct CDR3 sequences, around a third of them detected once, and 2.4% sits in the top ten. The sample consisted of PBMCs from the stem cell graft donor, taken from the stem cell graft. The receptor set was obtained from a human donor who donated a stem cell graft to a child with aplastic anemia.

The count of this clonotype is one. The V and J genes are TRBV7-9 and TRBJ2-7, with 7 bases fitting TRBD1. CDR1 SEHNR and CDR2 FQNEAQ come from the germline V gene (reference sequence). J gave up 5 bases and V 6 bases, and 13 bases lay outside the gene matches. The CDR3 spans 15 residues. In nucleotides, the CDR3 is TGTGCCAGCAGGGACCGAACAGGGGTTTTGGACGAGCAGTACTTC. Protein: CASRDRTGVLDEQYF.

The chain couples TRBV5-1 to TRBJ2-1; possibly TRBD2 for D (6 bases). CDR1 and CDR2 from the germline V gene are SGHRS and YFSETQ. V shed 7 bases and J shed 0 bases, with 11 bases lying between them. CDR3 length: 14 residues. The CDR3 is CASGVAASYNEQFF. CDR3 sequence (DNA): TGCGCCAGCGGGGTAGCGGCCTCCTACAATGAGCAGTTCTTC.

The chain joins TRBV6-1 to TRBJ2-7; tentatively, D is TRBD2 (6 bases). This CDR3 is 15 amino acids long. V was trimmed by 6 bases and J by 2 bases, leaving 17 bases between them. The V gene's germline CDR1 is MNHNS and CDR2 SASEGT. CDR3 in amino acids: CASSSGGIVPYEQYV. In DNA form, the CDR3 reads TGTGCCAGCAGCTCCGGCGGGATCGTACCCTACGAGCAGTACGTC.

The CDR3 region is CSARDLEREIETQYF. CDR3 coding DNA: TGCAGTGCTAGAGATCTCGAGCGGGAGATCGAGACCCAGTACTTC. V gene TRBV20-1 combines with J gene TRBJ2-5; 8 bases are shared with TRBD2. The CDR3 is made up of 15 amino acids. CDR1 and CDR2 from the germline V gene are DFQATT and SNEGSKA (reference sequence). V lost 0 bases and J lost 5; bases outside the gene matches: 8.

This clonotype was found a few times. The chain carries TRBV6-2 or TRBV6-3 and TRBJ2-3; D not resolved. Per the germline V gene, CDR1 is MNHEY and CDR2 is SVGEGT. The CDR3 is made up of 14 amino acids. V lost 1 base, J lost 3 bases, and 8 bases lay in between. In nucleotides, the CDR3 is TGTGCCAGCAGTTACTTGGGGAAGACAGATACGCAGTATTTT. Protein: CASSYLGKTDTQYF.

This rearrangement joins TRBV28 to TRBJ2-7; tentative D call: TRBD2 (5 bases). Germline values: CDR1 MDHEN, CDR2 SYDVKM. V was clipped by 4 bases and J by 4 bases, with 8 bases between them. The CDR3 is made up of 12 amino acids. The CDR3 reads CASSSGYYEQYV. The CDR3 DNA reads as TGTGCCAGCAGTTCGGGGTATTACGAGCAGTACGTC.

This clonotype showed up just a few times. V is TRBV20-1 and J is TRBJ1-1, with TRBD1 as a possible D gene (6 bases). This CDR3 has 14 residues. Trimming shortened V by 8 bases and J by 4 bases, and 20 bases separated the two germline ends. CDR1 and CDR2 from the germline V gene are DFQATT and SNEGSKA (reference sequence). In DNA, the CDR3 is TGCAGTCCGATCTCCCACAGGGAAGGCACTGAAGCTTTCTTT. Amino acids: CSPISHREGTEAFF.

Only a few counts were recorded for this clonotype. In DNA form, the CDR3 reads TGCAGCTCCCAGCGGGGGAACACTGAAGCTTTCTTT. It specifies CSSQRGNTEAFF. J is TRBJ1-1 and V is TRBV20-1; D remains unclear. Per germline, CDR1 DFQATT and CDR2 SNEGSKA (reference sequence). The CDR3 spans 12 residues.

This chain joins TRBV7-8 and TRBJ1-1; D is uncertain. CDR1 and CDR2 from the germline V gene are SGHVS and FQNEAQ. V was trimmed by 2 bases and J by 1 base, leaving 11 bases between them. This CDR3 spans 15 amino acids. The CDR3 region is CASSLTLRGNTEAFF. The CDR3 DNA sequence: TGTGCCAGCAGCTTAACCCTACGGGGGAACACTGAAGCTTTCTTT.

This clonotype has just a few counts. The chain links TRBV6-5 to TRBJ1-1, with a possible D match to TRBD1 (6 bases). V lost 4 bases to trimming and J lost 5 bases, with 17 bases between them. CDR3 length equals 15 residues. Germline V gives CDR1 MNHEY, CDR2 SVGAGI. The CDR3 sequence is CASSSQGSWATEAFF. The CDR3, as DNA: TGTGCCAGCAGTTCCCAGGGGTCGTGGGCGACTGAAGCTTTCTTT.

The V and J genes are TRBV7-2 and TRBJ2-2; the match to TRBD1 covers 9 bases. In germline, CDR1 is SGHTA, CDR2 FQGNSA. V lost 1 base to trimming and J lost 1 base; unmatched junction nucleotides: 4. The CDR3 spans 17 residues. Here the CDR3 reads CASSLVGTGLNTGELFF. CDR3 nucleotides: TGTGCCAGCAGCTTAGTGGGGACAGGGTTGAACACCGGGGAGCTGTTTTTT.

The gene calls are TRBV12-3 or TRBV12-4 and TRBJ2-1; TRBD2 matches 12 bases. The CDR3 contains 16 residues. The V and J ends lost 6 bases and 8 bases, in that order; junction bases with no gene match: 11. The CDR3 DNA is TGTGCCAGCAGCTCCCGACTAGCGGGAGAGTATCATGAGCAGTTCTTC. As protein: CASSSRLAGEYHEQFF.

The sample holds a few counts of this clonotype. The genes are TRBV12-3 or TRBV12-4 and TRBJ2-1; D is unclear. This CDR3 comprises 14 residues. V was cut by 9 bases and J by 4 bases, with 16 bases left in between. CDR3: CASRVIAPYNEQFF. The CDR3 region has the DNA TGTGCCAGTAGAGTGATTGCTCCGTACAATGAGCAGTTCTTC.

The chain joins TRBV20-1 to TRBJ2-1; TRBD2 aligns across 12 bases. V shed 3 bases, J shed 9 bases, and the junction held 9 bases outside the gene matches. CDR3 length equals 15 residues. Germline V gives CDR1 DFQATT, CDR2 SNEGSKA (reference sequence). The DNA for the CDR3 is TGCAGTGCTAGTCTCCTAGCGGGAGGGATTAGTGAGCAGTTCTTC. Encoded protein: CSASLLAGGISEQFF.

This chain uses TRBV6-5 with TRBJ2-2; the match to TRBD2 covers 11 bases. The CDR3 is 18 amino acids. Per the germline V gene, CDR1 is MNHEY and CDR2 is SVGAGI. After removal of 0 bases from V and 4 bases from J, the junction contained 7 bases not matched to a gene. The CDR3 protein is CASSYSGTSGPGTGELFF. As DNA, the CDR3 is TGTGCCAGCAGTTACTCGGGGACTAGCGGACCCGGCACCGGGGAGCTGTTTTTT.

CDR3 DNA: TGTGCCAGCAGCGTAGCTTCACAGGGAGGGACTGAAGCTTTCTTT. Translation: CASSVASQGGTEAFF. V usage is TRBV9 and J usage is TRBJ1-1; tentative D call: TRBD1 (6 bases). This CDR3 has 15 amino acids. V was shortened by 0 bases and J by 5 bases, with 14 bases between the two germline ends. CDR1 SGDLS and CDR2 YYNGEE come from the germline V gene.

The V and J genes are TRBV7-2 and TRBJ2-5; TRBD2 is a possible D gene (7 bases). Trimming stripped 7 bases from V and 5 bases from J, with 20 bases between. CDR3 size: 15 residues. Germline CDR1 reads SGHTA; CDR2 reads FQGNSA. CDR3 DNA: TGTGCCAGCATCCAGGGGAAGCGGGAAGGGGAGACCCAGTACTTC. It yields the protein CASIQGKREGETQYF. Complete variable domain (other parts from reference TRBV7-2 and TRBJ2-5): GAGVSQSPSNKVTEKGKDVELRCDPISGHTALYWYRQSLGQGLEFLIYFQGNSAPDKSGLPSDRFSAERTGGSVSTLTIQRTQQEDSAVYLCASIQGKREGETQYFGPGTRLLVL.

The chain is built from TRBV4-3 and TRBJ2-1; 13 bases agree with TRBD2. Losses at the gene ends were 3 bases for V and 9 bases for J; bases not matched to a gene: 11. CDR1 is LGHNA and CDR2 is YSLEER in the germline V gene. CDR3 length: 17 residues. The CDR3 loop is CASSHHGLAGVKGEQFF. The CDR3 nucleotides are TGCGCCAGCAGCCATCACGGACTAGCGGGAGTAAAGGGTGAGCAGTTCTTC.

The J gene is TRBJ2-7, the V gene TRBV7-2; 11 bases fit TRBD2. Germline V gene sequence: CDR1 SGHTA, CDR2 FQGNSA. The CDR3 consists of 15 residues. J gave up 1 base and V 6 bases, and 5 bases lay outside the gene matches. CDR3 in amino acids: CASRPTSGASYEQYF. CDR3 bases: TGTGCCAGCAGGCCGACTAGCGGGGCGTCCTACGAGCAGTACTTC.

This clonotype was observed a few times. This chain links TRBV10-3 with TRBJ1-1; 8 nucleotides line up with TRBD1. Germline trimming cut 7 bases from V and 5 bases from J; bases unmatched to any gene: 6. Germline CDR1 ENHRY, CDR2 SYGVKD. This CDR3 region has 13 residues. The CDR3 DNA reads as TGTGCCATCACCCAGGGGGCTGAGACTGAAGCTTTCTTT. Translated: CAITQGAETEAFF.

V usage is TRBV29-1 and J usage is TRBJ1-2; possibly TRBD1 for D (5 bases). This CDR3 is built from 12 residues. Per the germline V gene, CDR1 is SQVTM and CDR2 is ANQGSEA. V lost 6 bases and J lost 0, with 8 bases in between. The CDR3, as DNA: TGCAGCGTGACAGATACTAACTATGGCTACACCTTC. Its translation: CSVTDTNYGYTF.

The gene calls are TRBV9 and TRBJ2-1; 12 bases map to TRBD2. The V and J ends lost 6 bases and 7 bases, in that order; junction bases with no gene match: 8. Germline V gene data show CDR1 as SGDLS and CDR2 as YYNGEE. This CDR3 contains 15 residues. CDR3: CASTLTSGSANEQFF. The CDR3 nucleotides are TGTGCCAGCACCCTGACTAGCGGGAGTGCGAATGAGCAGTTCTTC.

The chain combines TRBV7-6 with TRBJ2-3; 9 nucleotides match TRBD2. Germline trimming cut 4 bases from V and 0 bases from J; bases unmatched to any gene: 8. Per germline, CDR1 SGHVS and CDR2 FNYEAQ. The CDR3 runs 17 residues. In DNA form, the CDR3 reads TGTGCCAGCAGCTCCCGGCTAGCGGGGACTAGCACAGATACGCAGTATTTT. This gives the protein CASSSRLAGTSTDTQYF.